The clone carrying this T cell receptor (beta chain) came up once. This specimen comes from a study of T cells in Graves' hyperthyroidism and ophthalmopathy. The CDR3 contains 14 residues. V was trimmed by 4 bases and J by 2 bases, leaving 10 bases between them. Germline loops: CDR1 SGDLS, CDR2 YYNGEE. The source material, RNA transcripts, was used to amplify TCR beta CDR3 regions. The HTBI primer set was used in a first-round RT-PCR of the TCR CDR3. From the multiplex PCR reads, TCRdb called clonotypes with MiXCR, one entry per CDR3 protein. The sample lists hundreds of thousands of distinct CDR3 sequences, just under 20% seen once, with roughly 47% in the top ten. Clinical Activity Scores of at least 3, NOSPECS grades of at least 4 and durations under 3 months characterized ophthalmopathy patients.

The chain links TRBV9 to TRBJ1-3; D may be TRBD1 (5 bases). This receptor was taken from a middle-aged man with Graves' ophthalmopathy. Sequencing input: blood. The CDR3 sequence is CASSPGLAGNTIYF. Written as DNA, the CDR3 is TGTGCCAGCAGCCCAGGGTTGGCTGGAAACACCATATATTTT. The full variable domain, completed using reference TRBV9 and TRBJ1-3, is DSGVTQTPKHLITATGQRVTLRCSPRSGDLSVYWYQQSLDQGLQFLIQYYNGEERAKGNILERFSAQQFPDLHSELNLSSLELGDSALYFCASSPGLAGNTIYFGEGSWLTVV.